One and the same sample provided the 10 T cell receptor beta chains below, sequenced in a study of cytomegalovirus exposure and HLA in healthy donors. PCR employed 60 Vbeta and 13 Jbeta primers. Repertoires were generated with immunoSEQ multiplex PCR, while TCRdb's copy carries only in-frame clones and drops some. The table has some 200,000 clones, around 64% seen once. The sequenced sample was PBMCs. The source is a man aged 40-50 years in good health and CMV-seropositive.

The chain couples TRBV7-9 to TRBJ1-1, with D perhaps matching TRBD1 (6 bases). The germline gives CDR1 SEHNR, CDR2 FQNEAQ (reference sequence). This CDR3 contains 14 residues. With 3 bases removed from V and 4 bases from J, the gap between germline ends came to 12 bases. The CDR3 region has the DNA TGTGCCAGCAGCTTGTCGACAGGCGCCACTGAAGCTTTCTTT. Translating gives CASSLSTGATEAFF.

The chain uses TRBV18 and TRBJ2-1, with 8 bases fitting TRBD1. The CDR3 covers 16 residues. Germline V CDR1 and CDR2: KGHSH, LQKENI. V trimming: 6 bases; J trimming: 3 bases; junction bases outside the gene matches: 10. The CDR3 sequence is CASSGAGGVSYNEQFF. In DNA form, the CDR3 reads TGTGCCAGCTCGGGAGCAGGGGGCGTCAGCTACAATGAGCAGTTCTTC.

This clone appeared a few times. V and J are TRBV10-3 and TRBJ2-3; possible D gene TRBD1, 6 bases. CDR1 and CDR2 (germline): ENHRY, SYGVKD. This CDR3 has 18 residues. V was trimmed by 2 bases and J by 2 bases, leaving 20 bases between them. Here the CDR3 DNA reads TGTGCCATCAGTGAGAGGGCAGGGGCACTCCGTAACACAGATACGCAGTATTTT. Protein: CAISERAGALRNTDTQYF.

The CDR3 coding sequence is TGCGCCAGCAGCCTCCCGAGGGGGTTAGCCGGAGAGACCCAGTACTTC. Protein sequence: CASSLPRGLAGETQYF. The chain links TRBV4-1 to TRBJ2-5; weak D call: TRBD1 (6 bases). This CDR3 is 16 amino acids long. Trimming removed 4 bases from V and 4 bases from J, with 19 bases in between. Per germline, CDR1 MGHRA and CDR2 YSYEKL.

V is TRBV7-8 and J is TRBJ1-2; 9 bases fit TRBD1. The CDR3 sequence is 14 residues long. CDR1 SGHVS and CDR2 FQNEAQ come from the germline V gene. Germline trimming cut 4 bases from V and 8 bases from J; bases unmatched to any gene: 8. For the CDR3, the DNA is TGTGCCAGCAGCTCGGCCACAGGGGGCGCGGGCTACACCTTC. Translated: CASSSATGGAGYTF.

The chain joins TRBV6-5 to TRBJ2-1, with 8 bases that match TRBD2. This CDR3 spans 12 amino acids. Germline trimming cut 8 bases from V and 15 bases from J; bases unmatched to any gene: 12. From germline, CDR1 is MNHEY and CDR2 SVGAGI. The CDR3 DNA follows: TGTGCCAGCTGTCGGCCGGGACTAGAGTTGTTCTTC. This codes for CASCRPGLELFF.

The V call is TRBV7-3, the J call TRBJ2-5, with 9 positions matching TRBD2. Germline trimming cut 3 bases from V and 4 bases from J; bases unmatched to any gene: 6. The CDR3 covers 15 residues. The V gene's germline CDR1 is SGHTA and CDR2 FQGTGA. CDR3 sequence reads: CASSLNSGGSETQYF. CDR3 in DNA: TGTGCCAGCAGCTTGAATAGCGGGGGTTCAGAGACCCAGTACTTC.

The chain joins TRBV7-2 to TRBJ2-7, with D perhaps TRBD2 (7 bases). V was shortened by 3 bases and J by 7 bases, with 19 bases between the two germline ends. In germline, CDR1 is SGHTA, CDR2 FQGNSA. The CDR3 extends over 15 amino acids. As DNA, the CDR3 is TGTGCCAGCAGCTTGGGGAGGCGGGGGCTTCTGGAGCAGTACTTC. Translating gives CASSLGRRGLLEQYF.

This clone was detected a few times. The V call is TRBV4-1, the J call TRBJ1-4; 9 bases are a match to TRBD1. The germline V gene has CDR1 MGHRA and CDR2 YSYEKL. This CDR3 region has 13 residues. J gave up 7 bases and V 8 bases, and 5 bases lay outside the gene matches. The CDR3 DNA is TGCGCCAGCGCGACAGGGGGAGGTGAAAAACTGTTTTTT. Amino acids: CASATGGGEKLFF.

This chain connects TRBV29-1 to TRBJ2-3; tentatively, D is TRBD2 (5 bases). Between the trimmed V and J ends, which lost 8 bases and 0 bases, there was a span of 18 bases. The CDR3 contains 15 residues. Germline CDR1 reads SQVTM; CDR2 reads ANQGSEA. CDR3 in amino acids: CSLARRRTSTDTQYF. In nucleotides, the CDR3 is TGCAGCCTTGCCCGACGCAGGACTAGCACAGATACGCAGTATTTT.